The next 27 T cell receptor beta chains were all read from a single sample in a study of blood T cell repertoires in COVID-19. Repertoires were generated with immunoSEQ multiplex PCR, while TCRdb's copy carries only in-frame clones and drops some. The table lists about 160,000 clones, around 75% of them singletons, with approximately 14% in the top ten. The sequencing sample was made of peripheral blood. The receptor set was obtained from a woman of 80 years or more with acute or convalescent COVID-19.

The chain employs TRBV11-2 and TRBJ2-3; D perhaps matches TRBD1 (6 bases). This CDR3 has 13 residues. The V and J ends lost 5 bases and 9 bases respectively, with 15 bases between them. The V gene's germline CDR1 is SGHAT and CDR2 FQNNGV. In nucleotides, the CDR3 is TGTGCCAGCAGCAACAGGGTAGGTGAGACGCAGTATTTT. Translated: CASSNRVGETQYF.

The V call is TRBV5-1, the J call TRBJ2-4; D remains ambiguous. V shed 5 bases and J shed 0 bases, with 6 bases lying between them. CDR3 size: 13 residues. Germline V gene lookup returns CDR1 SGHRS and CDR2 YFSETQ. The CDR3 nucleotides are TGCGCCAGCAGGGGCATAGCCAAAAACATTCAGTACTTC. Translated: CASRGIAKNIQYF.

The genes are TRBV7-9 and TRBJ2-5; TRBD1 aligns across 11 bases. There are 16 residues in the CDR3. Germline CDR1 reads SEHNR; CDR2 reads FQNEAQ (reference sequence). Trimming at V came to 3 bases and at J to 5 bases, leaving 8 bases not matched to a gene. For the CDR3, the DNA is TGTGCCAGCAGCTTTTATTTGGACAGGGGGCTTGAGACCCAGTACTTC. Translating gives CASSFYLDRGLETQYF. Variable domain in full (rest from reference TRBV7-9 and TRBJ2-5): DTGVSQNPRHKITKRGQNVTFRCDPISEHNRLYWYRQTLGQGPEFLTYFQNEAQLEKSRLLSDRFSAERPKGSFSTLEIQRTEQGDSAMYLCASSFYLDRGLETQYFGPGTRLLVL.

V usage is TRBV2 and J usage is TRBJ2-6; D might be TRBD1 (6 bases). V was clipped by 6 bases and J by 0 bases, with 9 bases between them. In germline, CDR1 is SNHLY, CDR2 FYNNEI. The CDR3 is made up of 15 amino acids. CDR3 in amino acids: CASRDRLSGANVLTF. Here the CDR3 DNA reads TGTGCCAGCAGGGACAGACTCTCTGGGGCCAACGTCCTGACTTTC.

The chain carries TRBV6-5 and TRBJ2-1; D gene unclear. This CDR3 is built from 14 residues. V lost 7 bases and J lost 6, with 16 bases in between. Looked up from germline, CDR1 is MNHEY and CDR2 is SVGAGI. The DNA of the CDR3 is TGTGCCAGCATTCGCGCCTCCGCCCGCAATGAGCAGTTCTTC. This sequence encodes CASIRASARNEQFF.

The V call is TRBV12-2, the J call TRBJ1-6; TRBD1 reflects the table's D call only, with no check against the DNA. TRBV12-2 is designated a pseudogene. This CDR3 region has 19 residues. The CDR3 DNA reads TGTGCAAGTCGCGCCCGGGAGCGGGACAGGCGACGCGGTAATTCACCCCTCCACTTT. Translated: CASRARERDRRRGNSPLHF.

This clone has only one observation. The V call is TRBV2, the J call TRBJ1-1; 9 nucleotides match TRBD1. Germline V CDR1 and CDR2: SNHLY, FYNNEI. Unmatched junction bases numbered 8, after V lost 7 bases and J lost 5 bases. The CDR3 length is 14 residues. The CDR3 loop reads CASITGTGYTEAFF. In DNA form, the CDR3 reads TGTGCCAGCATTACCGGGACAGGGTATACTGAAGCTTTCTTT.

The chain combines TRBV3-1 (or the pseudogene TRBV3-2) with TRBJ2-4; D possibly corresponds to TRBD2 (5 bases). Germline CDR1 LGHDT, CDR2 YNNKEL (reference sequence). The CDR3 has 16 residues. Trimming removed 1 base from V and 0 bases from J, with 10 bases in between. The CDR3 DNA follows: TGTGCCAGCAGCCAAGGAGCGGTCCTAGCCAAAAACATTCAGTACTTC. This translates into CASSQGAVLAKNIQYF.

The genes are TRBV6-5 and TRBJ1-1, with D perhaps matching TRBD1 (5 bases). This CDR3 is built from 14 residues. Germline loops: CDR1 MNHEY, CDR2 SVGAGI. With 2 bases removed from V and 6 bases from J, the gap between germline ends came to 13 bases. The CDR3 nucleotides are TGTGCCAGCAGTTACCAGGGATTAACGTCTGAAGCTTTCTTT. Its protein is CASSYQGLTSEAFF.

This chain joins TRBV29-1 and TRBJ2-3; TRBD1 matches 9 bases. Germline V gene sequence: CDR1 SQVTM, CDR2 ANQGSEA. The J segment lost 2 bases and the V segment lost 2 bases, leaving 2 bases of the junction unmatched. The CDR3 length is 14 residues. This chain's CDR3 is CSVERDRDTDTQYF. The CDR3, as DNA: TGCAGCGTTGAAAGGGACAGGGACACAGATACGCAGTATTTT.

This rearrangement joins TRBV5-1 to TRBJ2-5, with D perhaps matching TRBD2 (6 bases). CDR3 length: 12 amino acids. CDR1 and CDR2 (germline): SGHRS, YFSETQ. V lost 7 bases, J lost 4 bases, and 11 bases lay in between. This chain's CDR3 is CASAGGRETQYF. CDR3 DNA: TGCGCCAGCGCCGGGGGTCGAGAGACCCAGTACTTC.

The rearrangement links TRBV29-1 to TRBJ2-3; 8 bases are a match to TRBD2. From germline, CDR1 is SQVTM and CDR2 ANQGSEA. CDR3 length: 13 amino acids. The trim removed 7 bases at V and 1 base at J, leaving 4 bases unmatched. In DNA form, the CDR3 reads TGCAGCGCCCAAGCGGGGGGCACAGATACGCAGTATTTT. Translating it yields CSAQAGGTDTQYF.

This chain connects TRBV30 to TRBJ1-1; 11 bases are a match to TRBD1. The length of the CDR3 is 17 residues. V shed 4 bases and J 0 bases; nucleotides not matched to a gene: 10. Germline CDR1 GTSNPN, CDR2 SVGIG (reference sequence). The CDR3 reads CAWIRDRGFAMNTEAFF. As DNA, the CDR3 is TGTGCCTGGATCCGGGACAGGGGGTTTGCGATGAACACTGAAGCTTTCTTT.

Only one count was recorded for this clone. CDR3 bases: TGCGCCAGCAGTAAAGGGGTTAGCACTGAAGCTTTCTTT. Translation: CASSKGVSTEAFF. V is TRBV10-2 and J is TRBJ1-1; TRBD1 is a possible D gene (5 bases). The CDR3 has 13 amino acids. V was clipped by 5 bases and J by 4 bases, with 11 bases between them. The V gene's germline CDR1 is WSHSY and CDR2 SAAADI.

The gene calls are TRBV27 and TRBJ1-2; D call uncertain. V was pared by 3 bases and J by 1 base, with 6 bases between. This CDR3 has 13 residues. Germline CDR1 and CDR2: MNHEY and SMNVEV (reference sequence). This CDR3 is CASSLGSNYGYTF. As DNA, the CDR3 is TGTGCCAGCAGTTTGGGCAGTAACTATGGCTACACCTTC.

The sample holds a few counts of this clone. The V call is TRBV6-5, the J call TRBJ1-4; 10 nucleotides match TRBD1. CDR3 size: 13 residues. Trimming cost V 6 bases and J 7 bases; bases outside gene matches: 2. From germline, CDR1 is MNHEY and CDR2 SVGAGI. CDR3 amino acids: CASRGTGVEKLFF. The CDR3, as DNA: TGTGCCAGCAGGGGGACAGGGGTTGAAAAACTGTTTTTT.

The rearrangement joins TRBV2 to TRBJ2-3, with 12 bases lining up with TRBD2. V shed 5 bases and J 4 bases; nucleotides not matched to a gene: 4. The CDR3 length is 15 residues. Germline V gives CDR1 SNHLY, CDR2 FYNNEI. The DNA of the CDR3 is TGTGCCAGCAGTCCGACTAGCGGGGGCTCAGATACGCAGTATTTT. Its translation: CASSPTSGGSDTQYF.

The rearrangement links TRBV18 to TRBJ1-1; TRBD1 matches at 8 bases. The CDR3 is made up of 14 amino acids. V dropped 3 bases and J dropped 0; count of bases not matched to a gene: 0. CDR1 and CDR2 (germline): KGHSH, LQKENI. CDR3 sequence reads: CASSPDRVNTEAFF. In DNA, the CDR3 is TGTGCCAGCTCACCGGACAGGGTGAACACTGAAGCTTTCTTT.

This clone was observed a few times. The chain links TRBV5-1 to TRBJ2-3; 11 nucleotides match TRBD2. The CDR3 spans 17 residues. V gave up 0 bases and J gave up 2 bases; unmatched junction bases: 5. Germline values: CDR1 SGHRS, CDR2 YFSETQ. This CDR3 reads CASSLALAGGDTDTQYF. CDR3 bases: TGCGCCAGCAGCTTGGCCCTAGCGGGGGGAGACACAGATACGCAGTATTTT.

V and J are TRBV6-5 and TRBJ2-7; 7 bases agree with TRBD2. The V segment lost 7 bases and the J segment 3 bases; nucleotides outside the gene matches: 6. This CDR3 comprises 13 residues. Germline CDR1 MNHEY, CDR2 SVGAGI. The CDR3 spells CASTGWEGYEQYF. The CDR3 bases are TGTGCCAGCACAGGGTGGGAGGGCTACGAGCAGTACTTC.

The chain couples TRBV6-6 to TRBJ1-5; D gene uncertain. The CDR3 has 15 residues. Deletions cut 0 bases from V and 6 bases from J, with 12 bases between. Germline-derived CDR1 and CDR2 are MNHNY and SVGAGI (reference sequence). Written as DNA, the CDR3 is TGTGCCAGCAGTTACTCGGCGGGGTCCGGTCAGCCCCAGCATTTT. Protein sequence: CASSYSAGSGQPQHF.

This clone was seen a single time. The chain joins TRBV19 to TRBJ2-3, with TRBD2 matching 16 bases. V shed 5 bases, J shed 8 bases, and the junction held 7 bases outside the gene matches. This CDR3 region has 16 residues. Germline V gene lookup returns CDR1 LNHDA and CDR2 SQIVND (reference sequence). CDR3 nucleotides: TGTGCCAGTAGTGCAGGGACTAGCGGGGGGGGACTTACGCAGTATTTT. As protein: CASSAGTSGGGLTQYF. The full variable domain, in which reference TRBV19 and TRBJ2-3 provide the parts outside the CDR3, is DGGITQSPKYLFRKEGQNVTLSCEQNLNHDAMYWYRQDPGQGLRLIYYSQIVNDFQKGDIAEGYSVSREKKESFPLTVTSAQKNPTAFYLCASSAGTSGGGLTQYFGPGTRLTVL.

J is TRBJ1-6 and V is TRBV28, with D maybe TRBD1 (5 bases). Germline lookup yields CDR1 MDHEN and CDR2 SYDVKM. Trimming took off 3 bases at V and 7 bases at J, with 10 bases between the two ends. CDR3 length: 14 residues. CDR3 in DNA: TGTGCCAGCAGTTTTCAGGGTGGCAATTCACCCCTCCACTTT. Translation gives CASSFQGGNSPLHF.

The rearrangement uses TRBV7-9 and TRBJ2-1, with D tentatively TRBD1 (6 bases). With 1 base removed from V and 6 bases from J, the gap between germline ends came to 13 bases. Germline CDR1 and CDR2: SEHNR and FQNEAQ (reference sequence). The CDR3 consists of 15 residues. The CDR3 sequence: CASSLGQGLGNEQFF. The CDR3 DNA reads TGTGCCAGCAGCTTAGGTCAGGGGCTAGGCAATGAGCAGTTCTTC.

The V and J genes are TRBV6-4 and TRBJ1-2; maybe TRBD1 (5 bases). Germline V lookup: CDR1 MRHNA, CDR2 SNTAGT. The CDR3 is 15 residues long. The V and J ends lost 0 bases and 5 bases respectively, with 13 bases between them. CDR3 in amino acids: CASSDSGQGIYGYTF. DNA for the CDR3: TGTGCCAGCAGTGACTCGGGGCAGGGAATTTATGGCTACACCTTC.

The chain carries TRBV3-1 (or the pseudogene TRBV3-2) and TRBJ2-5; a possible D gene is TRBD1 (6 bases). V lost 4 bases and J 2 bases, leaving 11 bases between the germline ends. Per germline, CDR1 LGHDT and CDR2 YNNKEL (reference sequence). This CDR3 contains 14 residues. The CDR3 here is CASSLRGRQETQYF. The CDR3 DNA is TGTGCCAGCAGCCTCAGGGGCCGACAAGAGACCCAGTACTTC.

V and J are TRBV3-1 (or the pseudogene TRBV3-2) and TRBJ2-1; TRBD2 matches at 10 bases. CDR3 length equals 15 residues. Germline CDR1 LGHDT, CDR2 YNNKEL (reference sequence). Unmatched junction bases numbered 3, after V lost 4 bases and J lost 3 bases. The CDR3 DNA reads TGTGCCAGCAGCCCTACTAGCGGGGTCTACAATGAGCAGTTCTTC. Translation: CASSPTSGVYNEQFF.